The 21 T cell receptor beta chains presented below share a single source sample, sequenced in a study of T-cell reconstitution after alpha-beta-depleted transplantation in children. Preparation of the TCRbeta library used unique molecular identifiers. From the PCR reads, TCRdb called clonotypes with MiXCR, one entry per CDR3 protein. The sample carries hundreds of thousands of distinct CDR3 sequences, around 14% recorded once. The specimen was PBMCs, collected before TCRalphabeta/CD19-depleted stem cell transplant. These receptors originate from a girl aged 2 to 10 with congenital amegakaryocytic thrombocytopenia, due to receive a stem cell transplant.

This clonotype was counted only a few times. The rearrangement uses TRBV3-1 and TRBJ2-7; TRBD2 matches 7 bases. J lost 2 bases, V lost 4 bases, and 11 bases had no gene match. The CDR3 loop spans 16 amino acids. CDR1 and CDR2 from the germline V gene are LGHDT and YNNKEL (reference sequence). CDR3 sequence (DNA): TGTGCCAGCAGCCCCCCAACTAGCGAGGTCGCCTACGAGCAGTACTTC. This translates into CASSPPTSEVAYEQYF.

Points on this clonotype: A clone one base away is much larger, so this may be a read error. The gene calls are TRBV5-1 and TRBJ2-3; 11 positions match TRBD2. V was clipped by 9 bases and J by 4 bases; unmatched bases: 13. Germline CDR1 is SGHRS and CDR2 is YFSETQ. The CDR3 sequence is 16 residues long. CDR3 residues: CANNLAGGPVADTQYF. CDR3 in DNA: TGCGCCAACAATTTAGCGGGAGGGCCGGTTGCAGATACGCAGTATTTT.

The chain carries TRBV7-9 and TRBJ2-5, with 7 bases matching TRBD1. The CDR3 is 14 amino acids. Germline-derived CDR1 and CDR2 are SEHNR and FQNEAQ (reference sequence). V gave up 7 bases and J gave up 3 bases; unmatched junction bases: 8. CDR3 in DNA: TGTGCCAGCATCCAAACCGGGACAGAAGAGACCCAGTACTTC. Translated, it gives CASIQTGTEETQYF.

The V gene is TRBV10-3, the J gene TRBJ2-2; TRBD2 agrees at 12 bases. The V gene end was trimmed by 6 bases and the J gene end by 5 bases; junction bases not matched to a gene: 7. CDR1 is ENHRY, CDR2 SYGVKD, per germline. The CDR3 loop spans 16 amino acids. The CDR3 DNA follows: TGTGCCATCAGCCCCGGACTAGCGGGAAAAACCGGGGAGCTGTTTTTT. This encodes CAISPGLAGKTGELFF.

The sample holds a few counts of this clonotype. The rearrangement joins TRBV30 to TRBJ2-7; unclear D gene. Germline values: CDR1 GTSNPN, CDR2 SVGIG (reference sequence). The ends were cut back, 2 bases at V and 0 bases at J, with 8 bases in the middle. This CDR3 is 13 amino acids long. CDR3 DNA sequence: TGTGCCTGGAGTAAGGATACCTCCTACGAGCAGTACTTC. Translating gives CAWSKDTSYEQYF. Using reference TRBV30 and TRBJ2-7 for the parts outside the CDR3, the full variable domain is SQTIHQWPATLVQPVGSPLSLECTVEGTSNPNLYWYRQAAGRGLQLLFYSVGIGQISSEVPQNLSASRPQDRQFILSSKKLLLSDSGFYLCAWSKDTSYEQYFGPGTRLTVT.

This clonotype was found many times. The J gene is TRBJ2-7, the V gene TRBV12-3 or TRBV12-4; 11 bases match TRBD2. The V segment lost 6 bases and the J segment 2 bases; nucleotides outside the gene matches: 0. This CDR3 region has 13 residues. In DNA, the CDR3 is TGTGCCAGCAGGACTAGCGGGGCCTACGAGCAGTACTTC. The encoded protein is CASRTSGAYEQYF.

This clonotype has a count of ten or more. The chain recombines TRBV4-2 with TRBJ2-3, with a tentative D call TRBD2 (5 bases). The V gene lost 1 base and the J gene lost 4 bases, with 9 bases spanning the gap. The CDR3 is 14 residues long. Germline V CDR1 and CDR2: LGHNA, YNFKEQ. The CDR3 region has the DNA TGTGCCAGCAGCCAAGCTAGCCCGGCAGATACGCAGTATTTT. This sequence encodes CASSQASPADTQYF.

This clonotype was recorded many times. The chain links TRBV29-1 to TRBJ2-7; 7 bases agree with TRBD1. CDR3 size: 14 residues. Germline V gene lookup returns CDR1 SQVTM and CDR2 ANQGSEA. J gave up 5 bases and V 2 bases, and 9 bases lay outside the gene matches. CDR3 coding DNA: TGCAGCGTTGAAACAGGGGCGGAAGGCGACGAGCAGTACTTC. It encodes CSVETGAEGDEQYF.

This clonotype was counted ten times or more. The chain couples TRBV20-1 to TRBJ1-4; no definite D call. The CDR3 runs to 15 residues. Germline V gene lookup returns CDR1 DFQATT and CDR2 SNEGSKA (reference sequence). V gave up 0 bases and J gave up 0 bases, with 8 bases separating them. The CDR3 DNA reads as TGCAGTGCTAGAGAAGGACGGGCAACTAATGAAAAACTGTTTTTT. Its translation: CSAREGRATNEKLFF.

In its sample, this clonotype was seen many times. The chain has TRBV6-5 and TRBJ2-2, with no clear D. The CDR3 covers 17 residues. From germline, CDR1 is MNHEY and CDR2 SVGAGI. Trimming cost V 2 bases and J 2 bases, with 15 bases left between them. The CDR3 DNA reads TGTGCCAGCAGTTACCGGCCCTATCAGATTAACACCGGGGAGCTGTTTTTT. Protein: CASSYRPYQINTGELFF.

This clonotype has a count of ten or more. This CDR3 is CASSSWRETSYNEQFF. As DNA, the CDR3 is TGTGCCAGCAGTTCCTGGCGGGAGACCTCCTACAATGAGCAGTTCTTC. This sequence joins TRBV6-5 and TRBJ2-1; TRBD2 aligns across 7 bases. V was pared by 4 bases and J by 0 bases, with 6 bases of the junction left unmatched. This CDR3 region has 16 residues. Germline V gene sequence: CDR1 MNHEY, CDR2 SVGAGI.

This clonotype was seen ten or more times. This rearrangement joins TRBV20-1 to TRBJ2-3; the D is unclear. CDR3 length equals 14 residues. Deletions cut 0 bases from V and 2 bases from J, with 9 bases between. Germline V gene data show CDR1 as DFQATT and CDR2 as SNEGSKA (reference sequence). The DNA for the CDR3 is TGCAGTGCTAGAGAAGAAGTAGCCACAGATACGCAGTATTTT. As protein: CSAREEVATDTQYF.

About this clonotype itself: A much more abundant neighbour one base away suggests this may be a read error. The chain carries TRBV5-1 and TRBJ2-1; the D is unclear. This CDR3 region has 14 residues. The ends were cut back, 4 bases at V and 8 bases at J, with 16 bases in the middle. Germline loops: CDR1 SGHRS, CDR2 YFSETQ. CDR3 in amino acids: CASSAIPLTDEQFF. The DNA for the CDR3 is TGCGCCAGCAGCGCGATCCCCCTCACCGATGAGCAGTTCTTC.

There are a few counts of this clonotype. The chain is built from TRBV12-3 or TRBV12-4 and TRBJ2-1, with 14 bases lining up with TRBD2. With 3 bases clipped from V and 1 base from J, the junction kept 5 bases outside the gene matches. The CDR3 extends over 18 amino acids. The CDR3 nucleotides read TGTGCCAGCAGTTTGCTGACTAGCGGGAGGGGTTCCTACAATGAGCAGTTCTTC. It codes for CASSLLTSGRGSYNEQFF.

This clonotype occurred many times. This rearrangement joins TRBV28 to TRBJ2-7; TRBD2 matches at 8 bases. The CDR3 extends over 16 amino acids. CDR1 MDHEN and CDR2 SYDVKM come from the germline V gene. Trimming at V came to 4 bases and at J to 3 bases, leaving 11 bases not matched to a gene. CDR3 sequence (DNA): TGTGCCAGCAGTTCCTGCCTGGCGGGAGGATGCTACGAGCAGTACTTC. This gives the protein CASSSCLAGGCYEQYF.

This chain links TRBV30 with TRBJ2-3; 10 positions match TRBD1. CDR1 is GTSNPN and CDR2 is SVGIG in the germline V gene (reference sequence). This CDR3 has 14 amino acids. Trimming took 8 bases from V and 5 from J; bases not matched to a gene: 10. CDR3 sequence: CAGTGDPLGDTQYF. The CDR3 region has the DNA TGTGCCGGGACAGGGGACCCACTGGGAGATACGCAGTATTTT. The whole variable domain, remainder taken from reference TRBV30 and TRBJ2-3, is SQTIHQWPATLVQPVGSPLSLECTVEGTSNPNLYWYRQAAGRGLQLLFYSVGIGQISSEVPQNLSASRPQDRQFILSSKKLLLSDSGFYLCAGTGDPLGDTQYFGPGTRLTVL.

This clonotype was seen repeatedly, ten times or more. V usage is TRBV24-1 and J usage is TRBJ2-7, with D perhaps TRBD1 (5 bases). V lost 5 bases to trimming and J lost 2 bases, with 12 bases between them. This CDR3 comprises 14 residues. CDR1 KGHDR and CDR2 SFDVKD come from the germline V gene. The CDR3 coding sequence is TGTGCCACCAGTGCTTCCAGGGTGCCCTACGAGCAGTACTTC. Translating gives CATSASRVPYEQYF.

The V gene is TRBV5-1, the J gene TRBJ1-6, with D unresolved. Germline CDR1 reads SGHRS; CDR2 reads YFSETQ. The ends were cut back, 0 bases at V and 5 bases at J, with 9 bases in the middle. This CDR3 is 15 amino acids long. CDR3 region: CASSLDRTDNSPLHF. The CDR3 coding sequence is TGCGCCAGCAGCTTGGATAGGACGGATAATTCACCCCTCCACTTT.

This clonotype was found many times. V is TRBV27 and J is TRBJ1-5; 8 bases line up with TRBD1. The germline gives CDR1 MNHEY, CDR2 SMNVEV (reference sequence). CDR3 length equals 15 residues. Trimming took 6 bases from V and 9 from J; bases not matched to a gene: 13. CDR3 nucleotides: TGTGCCAGCAGCTCTGATGCGACAGGGGAAGCGCCCCAGCATTTT. It is translated as CASSSDATGEAPQHF.

This clonotype showed up many times. CDR3 sequence reads: CASSFSDNYEQYF. As DNA, the CDR3 is TGCGCCAGCAGCTTTTCCGACAACTACGAGCAGTACTTC. V is TRBV5-1 and J is TRBJ2-7; D is undetermined. The CDR3 totals 13 residues. CDR1 is SGHRS, CDR2 YFSETQ, per germline. The germline V and J ends were trimmed by 2 bases and 3 bases, with 9 bases remaining between them.

The V and J genes are TRBV2 and TRBJ1-5; TRBD1 is a possible D gene (5 bases). The CDR3 runs to 15 residues. The ends were cut back, 6 bases at V and 2 bases at J, with 14 bases in the middle. The germline gives CDR1 SNHLY, CDR2 FYNNEI. The CDR3 sequence: CASSPGSQGNQPQHF. The CDR3 nucleotides are TGTGCCAGCAGCCCAGGGTCGCAAGGCAATCAGCCCCAGCATTTT.